This TCR beta chain was observed in a study of human T cells and chemical hapten exposure. This CDR3 has 12 amino acids. CDR1 is LGHNA and CDR2 is YNFKEQ in the germline V gene. The ends were cut back, 0 bases at V and 8 bases at J, with 6 bases in the middle. Time point noted: patch test 1, 2 weeks after DPC sensitization. Stated treatment: therapeutic diphenylcyclopropenone sensitization with weekly scalp DPC. This clonotype was seen at least ten times. TCRdb recomputed calls from the RACE reads with MiXCR, one row per CDR3 protein. Of approximately 340,000 distinct CDR3 sequences listed, roughly 6.9% are singletons.

The chain carries TRBV4-2 and TRBJ2-3; tentative D call: TRBD2 (5 bases). This specimen was whole blood, taken in connection with sensitization to the hapten diphenylcyclopropenone (DPC). This receptor was obtained from a woman aged 18-29 years with alopecia areata. Some clones in this sample may be carry-over from other donors' samples. DNA of the CDR3: TGTGCCAGCAGCCAAGATGAGGGTACGCAGTATTTT. This codes for CASSQDEGTQYF.